What follows are 30 T cell receptor beta chains derived from one specimen sequenced in a study of T cell repertoires in cytomegalovirus infection. Each CDR3 protein is one row after TCRdb ran MiXCR on the reads. The repertoire holds over 300,000 distinct CDR3 sequences, with over 7.5% as singletons. Sequenced material: PBMCs. These receptors came from a human donor in good health (CMV status not recorded). Some clones in this sample may be carry-over from other donors' samples.

This clonotype came up many times. The chain carries TRBV12-5 and TRBJ1-1; D is undetermined. Germline V CDR1 and CDR2: LGHNT, FRNRAP. The V and J ends lost 1 base and 10 bases respectively, with 16 bases between them. The CDR3 runs to 14 residues. The CDR3 spells CASGLDPIQFVAFF. CDR3 DNA: TGTGCTAGTGGTTTGGACCCCATCCAGTTCGTAGCTTTCTTT.

This clonotype showed up many times. The chain has TRBV6-1 and TRBJ2-5; the match to TRBD2 covers 8 bases. The CDR3 is 14 amino acids. The V segment lost 7 bases and the J segment 5 bases; nucleotides outside the gene matches: 9. In germline, CDR1 is MNHNS, CDR2 SASEGT. For the CDR3, the DNA is TGTGCCAGCACCCTCGGGGGGGCGGTGGAGACCCAGTACTTC. This translates into CASTLGGAVETQYF.

This clonotype has a count of ten or more. V usage is TRBV30 and J usage is TRBJ2-3; no clear D. Germline CDR1 is GTSNPN and CDR2 is SVGIG (reference sequence). V dropped 0 bases and J dropped 0 bases, with 10 bases sitting between them. The CDR3 extends over 15 amino acids. The CDR3 spells CAWSVNLGSTDTQYF. The CDR3 nucleotides are TGTGCCTGGAGTGTTAACTTGGGGAGCACAGATACGCAGTATTTT.

The V and J genes are TRBV3-1 and TRBJ1-1; weak D call: TRBD1 (6 bases). The germline gives CDR1 LGHDT, CDR2 YNNKEL (reference sequence). Trimming pared 8 bases from V and 2 bases from J, leaving 15 bases between. The CDR3 extends over 14 amino acids. This CDR3 is CASCTQGINTEAFF. In DNA form, the CDR3 reads TGTGCCAGCTGCACACAGGGAATCAACACTGAAGCTTTCTTT.

CDR3 amino acids: CASSFAGHGPYEQYF. In DNA, the CDR3 is TGTGCCAGCAGTTTTGCGGGACATGGACCCTACGAGCAGTACTTC. The gene calls are TRBV12-3 or TRBV12-4 and TRBJ2-7, with D perhaps being TRBD1 or TRBD2 (6 bases each). CDR3 size: 15 residues. V was shortened by 3 bases and J by 2 bases, with 14 bases between the two germline ends.

The rearrangement joins TRBV4-2 to TRBJ2-5, with a weak D call TRBD2 (6 bases). The CDR3 is 17 residues long. Germline loops: CDR1 LGHNA, CDR2 YNFKEQ. Between the trimmed V and J ends, which lost 1 base and 5 bases, there was a span of 20 bases. CDR3 DNA: TGTGCCAGCAGCCAAGTTATAGGATCACAAGGAGGGGAGACCCAGTACTTC. It encodes CASSQVIGSQGGETQYF.

The chain uses TRBV30 and TRBJ1-6; 9 bases map to TRBD1. Trimming cost V 6 bases and J 6 bases; bases outside gene matches: 6. Germline CDR1 is GTSNPN and CDR2 is SVGIG (reference sequence). The CDR3 has 14 amino acids. The CDR3: CACGTTGGNSPLHF. CDR3 bases: TGTGCCTGTGGGACGACAGGGGGTAATTCACCCCTCCACTTT.

This clonotype was observed a handful of times. The CDR3 coding sequence is TGCAGCGCAGGCAGGGGAACGGGAAACACCATATATTTT. Translated, it gives CSAGRGTGNTIYF. This chain joins TRBV29-1 and TRBJ1-3, with D possibly matching TRBD1 (6 bases). CDR1 is SQVTM, CDR2 ANQGSEA, per germline. CDR3 size: 13 residues. The germline V and J ends were trimmed by 7 bases and 4 bases, with 14 bases remaining between them.

This clonotype was found many times. This sequence joins TRBV12-3 or TRBV12-4 and TRBJ1-1, with D tentatively TRBD1 (5 bases). The CDR3 extends over 15 amino acids. The V gene lost 5 bases and the J gene lost 1 base, with 14 bases spanning the gap. The DNA for the CDR3 is TGTGCCAGCAGTCGGGACGGGGAGGGGAACACTGAAGCTTTCTTT. This sequence encodes CASSRDGEGNTEAFF.

The sample holds many counts of this clonotype. This chain uses TRBV6-1 with TRBJ2-6; D is perhaps TRBD2 (5 bases). The germline V gene has CDR1 MNHNS and CDR2 SASEGT. The V gene lost 2 bases and the J gene lost 0 bases, with 8 bases spanning the gap. The CDR3 runs to 16 residues. This chain's CDR3 is CASSELGSSGANVLTF. The CDR3 DNA reads as TGTGCCAGCAGTGAATTGGGGAGCTCTGGGGCCAACGTCCTGACTTTC.

This rearrangement joins TRBV12-3 or TRBV12-4 to TRBJ1-5; D is unclear. This CDR3 has 12 amino acids. V was pared by 6 bases and J by 6 bases, with 9 bases between. The CDR3 DNA sequence: TGTGCCAGCAGAGAGGGAGGTCAGCCCCAGCATTTT. This sequence encodes CASREGGQPQHF.

This clonotype was counted many times. The CDR3 reads CASSPQGAILNEQFF. The CDR3 DNA reads TGTGCCAGCAGCCCACAGGGGGCGATCTTAAATGAGCAGTTCTTC. The chain recombines TRBV7-2 with TRBJ2-1, with 9 bases fitting TRBD1. After removal of 5 bases from V and 7 bases from J, the junction contained 9 bases not matched to a gene. CDR3 length equals 15 residues. The germline CDR1 and CDR2 sequences are SGHTA and FQGNSA. Drawing the rest from reference TRBV7-2 and TRBJ2-1, the complete variable domain is GAGVSQSPSNKVTEKGKDVELRCDPISGHTALYWYRQSLGQGLEFLIYFQGNSAPDKSGLPSDRFSAERTGGSVSTLTIQRTQQEDSAVYLCASSPQGAILNEQFFGPGTRLTVL.

This clonotype showed up just a few times. J is TRBJ1-5 and V is TRBV6-6; 8 bases are a match to TRBD1. Per germline, CDR1 MNHNY and CDR2 SVGAGI (reference sequence). The CDR3 is made up of 14 amino acids. V was pared by 5 bases and J by 7 bases, with 7 bases of the junction left unmatched. CDR3 coding DNA: TGTGCCAGCAGTATTAAGGACAGGGACCAGCCCCAGCATTTT. Translating gives CASSIKDRDQPQHF.

This clonotype was detected many times. The V and J genes are TRBV6-1 and TRBJ1-1, with D unclear. The CDR3 is 15 residues long. V shed 9 bases and J shed 0 bases, with 17 bases lying between them. Germline assignment: CDR1 MNHNS and CDR2 SASEGT. The CDR3 sequence is CASAPSTSMNTEAFF. The CDR3, as DNA: TGTGCCAGTGCTCCGTCTACATCCATGAACACTGAAGCTTTCTTT.

V is TRBV6-2 or TRBV6-3 and J is TRBJ1-1, with TRBD1 identical over 9 bases. V trimming: 2 bases; J trimming: 2 bases; junction bases outside the gene matches: 9. Germline assignment: CDR1 MNHEY and CDR2 SVGEGT. The CDR3 has 17 amino acids. CDR3 residues: CASSYRTGGASNTEAFF. CDR3 bases: TGTGCCAGCAGTTACCGAACAGGGGGCGCCTCTAACACTGAAGCTTTCTTT.

The table lists this clonotype with many counts. This rearrangement joins TRBV12-3 or TRBV12-4 to TRBJ1-2; no firm D call. V was cut by 8 bases and J by 0 bases, with 7 bases left in between. This CDR3 region has 12 residues. The CDR3 is CASWMTNYGYTF. The CDR3 DNA reads as TGTGCCAGCTGGATGACTAACTATGGCTACACCTTC.

There are many counts of this clonotype. The V and J genes are TRBV12-3 or TRBV12-4 and TRBJ2-2, with 12 bases lining up with TRBD1. This CDR3 contains 18 residues. With V trimmed by 7 bases and J by 1 base, 10 bases remained unmatched. As DNA, the CDR3 is TGTGCCAGCAAGTCCTATGGGACAGGGGGCTGGAACACCGGGGAGCTGTTTTTT. It codes for CASKSYGTGGWNTGELFF.

The rearrangement uses TRBV19 and TRBJ2-7; TRBD2 aligns across 14 bases. Losses at the gene ends were 6 bases for V and 6 bases for J; bases not matched to a gene: 7. The CDR3 is made up of 15 amino acids. From germline, CDR1 is LNHDA and CDR2 SQIVND (reference sequence). This CDR3 is CASRMGLAGVGEQYF. The CDR3 nucleotides read TGTGCCAGTAGGATGGGACTAGCGGGAGTCGGCGAGCAGTACTTC.

This clonotype was recorded a few times. The chain joins TRBV7-9 to TRBJ2-3, with D possibly TRBD2 on 5 matching bases. Trimming took 0 bases from V and 3 from J, leaving 10 bases between them. The CDR3 has 15 amino acids. The germline CDR1 and CDR2 sequences are SEHNR and FQNEAQ (reference sequence). The CDR3 is CASSLALGETDTQYF. The CDR3 DNA follows: TGTGCCAGCAGCTTAGCGCTCGGGGAGACAGATACGCAGTATTTT.

The chain combines TRBV7-9 with TRBJ1-5; TRBD1 might be the D (5 bases). Trimming took 5 bases from V and 2 from J, leaving 19 bases between them. Germline assignment: CDR1 SEHNR and CDR2 FQNEAQ (reference sequence). The CDR3 sequence is 17 residues long. The CDR3 DNA reads TGTGCCAGCAGCGCGCCCCGCGGGACGGCGGGCAATCAGCCCCAGCATTTT. It encodes CASSAPRGTAGNQPQHF. Supplemented by reference TRBV7-9 and TRBJ1-5, the full variable domain reads DTGVSQNPRHKITKRGQNVTFRCDPISEHNRLYWYRQTLGQGPEFLTYFQNEAQLEKSRLLSDRFSAERPKGSFSTLEIQRTEQGDSAMYLCASSAPRGTAGNQPQHFGDGTRLSIL.

The sample holds a few counts of this clonotype. The chain has TRBV2 and TRBJ2-7, with TRBD1 identical over 7 bases. The CDR3 has 14 residues. V was pared by 7 bases and J by 4 bases, with 10 bases of the junction left unmatched. Per the germline V gene, CDR1 is SNHLY and CDR2 is FYNNEI. CDR3 loop: CASTQVGTAYEQYF. CDR3 in DNA: TGTGCCAGCACTCAAGTCGGGACAGCGTACGAGCAGTACTTC.

This clonotype was seen a few times. The rearrangement joins TRBV12-3 or TRBV12-4 to TRBJ2-2; D unresolved. This CDR3 contains 11 residues. Trimming removed 5 bases at V and 9 bases at J, with 7 bases between. The CDR3 reads CASSKTRELFF. The CDR3 bases are TGTGCCAGCAGTAAAACACGGGAGCTGTTTTTT.

This clonotype was counted between two and nine times. The rearrangement uses TRBV9 and TRBJ1-3; D is unresolved. Trimming took 1 base from V and 4 from J, leaving 12 bases between them. The CDR3 runs 15 residues. The germline V gene has CDR1 SGDLS and CDR2 YYNGEE. The chain's CDR3 is CASSVTPMEGNTIYF. CDR3 nucleotide sequence: TGTGCCAGCAGCGTAACCCCTATGGAGGGAAACACCATATATTTT. Full variable domain (rest looked up from reference TRBV9 and TRBJ1-3): DSGVTQTPKHLITATGQRVTLRCSPRSGDLSVYWYQQSLDQGLQFLIQYYNGEERAKGNILERFSAQQFPDLHSELNLSSLELGDSALYFCASSVTPMEGNTIYFGEGSWLTVV.

This clonotype was detected many times. The CDR3 sequence is CASSLARQGGTEAFF. In nucleotides, the CDR3 is TGTGCCAGCAGCTTAGCCCGGCAGGGGGGCACTGAAGCTTTCTTT. The chain is built from TRBV7-8 and TRBJ1-1; 7 bases match TRBD1. CDR1 and CDR2 from the germline V gene are SGHVS and FQNEAQ. Trimming cost V 0 bases and J 4 bases; bases outside gene matches: 5. The CDR3 extends over 15 amino acids. Full variable domain (missing parts from reference TRBV7-8 and TRBJ1-1): GAGVSQSPRYKVAKRGQDVALRCDPISGHVSLFWYQQALGQGPEFLTYFQNEAQLDKSGLPSDRFFAERPEGSVSTLKIQRTQQEDSAVYLCASSLARQGGTEAFFGQGTRLTVV.

V and J are TRBV6-8 and TRBJ2-1; 10 bases are shared with TRBD1. The CDR3 has 15 residues. Germline V gives CDR1 MNHGY, CDR2 SAAAGT. V shed 0 bases and J 10 bases; nucleotides not matched to a gene: 6. CDR3 sequence (DNA): TGTGCCAGCAGTTACTCGGGACAGGGGCTTCGAGAGCAGTTCTTC. It yields the protein CASSYSGQGLREQFF.

The table lists this clonotype with a few counts. This chain uses TRBV12-3 or TRBV12-4 with TRBJ1-2; D not certain. This CDR3 is 13 amino acids long. V lost 4 bases and J lost 8, with 14 bases in between. This CDR3 reads CASSSLGYQGYTF. The CDR3 DNA reads as TGTGCCAGCAGTTCGTTGGGCTATCAAGGCTACACCTTC.

The V call is TRBV7-9, the J call TRBJ2-6; possible D gene TRBD1, 5 bases. V lost 7 bases and J 2 bases, leaving 15 bases between the germline ends. The CDR3 runs 16 residues. Germline CDR1 is SEHNR and CDR2 is FQNEAQ (reference sequence). CDR3 residues: CASTRWVGAGANVLTF. The CDR3 nucleotides are TGTGCCAGCACCCGGTGGGTAGGGGCTGGGGCCAACGTCCTGACTTTC.

Only a few counts were recorded for this clonotype. CDR3 DNA: TGCAGTGCTAGCCACCTAGCGGGAGTCACCTACGAGCAGTACTTC. This sequence encodes CSASHLAGVTYEQYF. The V and J genes are TRBV20-1 and TRBJ2-7; 10 bases match TRBD2. The CDR3 runs 15 residues. J lost 2 bases, V lost 3 bases, and 7 bases had no gene match. The V gene's germline CDR1 is DFQATT and CDR2 SNEGSKA (reference sequence).

This clonotype appeared many times. The J gene is TRBJ2-1, the V gene TRBV2, with D possibly being TRBD1 or TRBD2 (5 bases each). The CDR3 extends over 16 amino acids. Germline V CDR1 and CDR2: SNHLY, FYNNEI. V lost 1 base, J lost 4 bases, and 14 bases lay in between. The chain's CDR3 is CASSEVGAGWYNEQFF. CDR3 in DNA: TGTGCCAGCAGTGAAGTGGGAGCAGGGTGGTACAATGAGCAGTTCTTC.

This chain uses TRBV4-3 with TRBJ2-1, with 13 bases that match TRBD2. The CDR3 contains 20 residues. CDR1 is LGHNA and CDR2 is YSLEER in the germline V gene. J lost 7 bases, V lost 0 bases, and 15 bases had no gene match. This CDR3 reads CASSQDQGAGLAGFENEQFF. CDR3 DNA: TGCGCCAGCAGCCAAGACCAGGGCGCGGGACTAGCGGGATTTGAAAATGAGCAGTTCTTC.